A selection of T cell receptor beta chains follows, all from one sample in a study of blood T cell repertoires in COVID-19. Sequencing used immunoSEQ multiplex PCR; TCRdb keeps in-frame clones, though not all of them. This table holds 250,000 to 300,000 clones, around 90% found once. Sequences were obtained from PBMCs or T cells enriched from blood (not recorded which). These receptors all stem from a woman aged 40 to 49 who had recovered from COVID-19. The CDR3 runs from the conserved cysteine through the conserved F or W. A D gene is named only where the DNA matches it firmly. A row's size may be missing; if present it is once, few, many or a size class.

TGTGCCAGCAGCCAAGACTTGAGGGCCAAAGCCTATGGCTACACCTTC	CASSQDLRAKAYGYTF	.	.	TRBJ1-2	TRBV4-2
TGTGCCATCAGTGAAGGGGGCCAGGTTAACTATGGCTACACCTTC	CAISEGGQVNYGYTF	.	TRBD1	TRBJ1-2	TRBV10-3
TGTGCCAGCAGTTACTTCTCGGGTTTAGATGAGCAGTTCTTC	CASSYFSGLDEQFF	.	.	TRBJ2-1	TRBV6-2/TRBV6-3
TGTGCCAGCAGCTTAGGAGCGGGGGGCACAGATACGCAGTATTTT	CASSLGAGGTDTQYF	.	TRBD2	TRBJ2-3	TRBV11-2
TGTGCCAGCAGCTTAGTGAGCTCTGGAAACACCATATATTTT	CASSLVSSGNTIYF	.	.	TRBJ1-3	TRBV7-9
TGTGCCTGGAGTGTTAAGGGGGCGATGCCTGAAGCTTTCTTT	CAWSVKGAMPEAFF	.	TRBD1	TRBJ1-1	TRBV30
TGTGCCAGCAGCAGTCACAGGGGCCACGAGCAGTTCTTC	CASSSHRGHEQFF	.	TRBD1	TRBJ2-1	TRBV7-9
TGTGCCAGTAGCGATCGAGCAGGGGGCCAGGATTCACCCCTCCACTTT	CASSDRAGGQDSPLHF	.	TRBD1	TRBJ1-6	TRBV19
TGTGCCAGCGACAGGGCCCGACACTCTGGGGCCAACGTCCTGACTTTC	CASDRARHSGANVLTF	.	TRBD1	TRBJ2-6	TRBV2
TGTGCCAGCTCACCTACAGGGGGGGAGAACATTCAGTACTTC	CASSPTGGENIQYF	.	.	TRBJ2-4	TRBV18
TGTGCCTGGAATGGACAGGTAGGAGGCTACACCTTC	CAWNGQVGGYTF	.	TRBD1	TRBJ1-2	TRBV30
TGCGCCAGCAGCTTGCCCACTAGCGGGGGTTACAATGAGCAGTTCTTC	CASSLPTSGGYNEQFF	.	TRBD2	TRBJ2-1	TRBV5-1
TGTGCCACCACCGGACTGACCTTCATGAACACTGAAGCTTTCTTT	CATTGLTFMNTEAFF	.	.	TRBJ1-1	TRBV24-1
TGTGCCAGCAGCCCCCGGGACACCTCGGATGGCTACACCTTC	CASSPRDTSDGYTF	.	.	TRBJ1-2	TRBV3-1/TRBV3-2
TGTGCCTGGAGGGGGCGTGGGGCTGGAAATCAGCCCCAGCATTTT	CAWRGRGAGNQPQHF	.	.	TRBJ1-5	TRBV30
TGTGCCAGCAGCTTTACAGGGTATGAGCAGTTCTTC	CASSFTGYEQFF	.	.	TRBJ2-1	TRBV14
TGTGCCAGCAAACGAAACAGGGGGGATCAGCCCCAGCATTTT	CASKRNRGDQPQHF	.	TRBD1	TRBJ1-5	TRBV27
TGTGCCAGCAGCCCCCGTCCGGGTACTGAAGCTTTCTTT	CASSPRPGTEAFF	.	.	TRBJ1-1	TRBV13
TGTGCCAGCTCTCCCACAGGGGTGAAAGAGACCCAGTACTTC	CASSPTGVKETQYF	.	TRBD1	TRBJ2-5	TRBV18
TGTGCCAGTAGTATAGCGGACGGGAGGAGGACCTACGAGCAGTACTTC	CASSIADGRRTYEQYF	.	TRBD2	TRBJ2-7	TRBV19
TGCGCCAGCAGTGGGACAGAAGACTATGGCTACACCTTC	CASSGTEDYGYTF	.	.	TRBJ1-2	TRBV10-2
TGTGCCAGCACCACGAATGGACTAGCGGGCGGGGAGCTGTTTTTT	CASTTNGLAGGELFF	.	TRBD2	TRBJ2-2	TRBV2
TGTGCCAGTTTCCAGAACACTGAAGCTTTCTTT	CASFQNTEAFF	.	.	TRBJ1-1	TRBV19
TGTGCCTCATGCTCACTCTCCGGGATAGGCACTGAAGCTTTCTTT	CASCSLSGIGTEAFF	.	.	TRBJ1-1	TRBV6-5
TGTGCCTGGAGTGTAGACAGGAATCAGCCCCAGCATTTT	CAWSVDRNQPQHF	.	.	TRBJ1-5	TRBV30
TGCGCCAGCAGCTTGGTACTAGCGGGAGATCCCCAGTACTTC	CASSLVLAGDPQYF	few	TRBD2	TRBJ2-5	TRBV5-1
TGCGCCAGCAGCCAAGATCTCCTCGGGTCTGCCACTAATGAAAAACTGTTTTTT	CASSQDLLGSATNEKLFF	.	.	TRBJ1-4	TRBV4-3
TGTGCCAGCAGCTCTTGGACTAGCGGGGGCGTCGAGCAGTACTTC	CASSSWTSGGVEQYF	.	TRBD2	TRBJ2-7	TRBV7-8
TGTGCCAGCAGCCCCGTCGGGTCACAGGGGGAGTATGGCTACACCTTC	CASSPVGSQGEYGYTF	.	TRBD1	TRBJ1-2	TRBV7-2
TGTGCCATTAAAGGGGAATTCGGCGTAAATGAGCAGTTCTTC	CAIKGEFGVNEQFF	.	.	TRBJ2-1	TRBV2
TGTGCCAGCAGTGAATCCGGGGGAAGCGGGGAGACCCAGTACTTC	CASSESGGSGETQYF	.	.	TRBJ2-5	TRBV25-1
TGTGCCAGCAGTTCCCTCTGGACAGCCAACACTGAAGCTTTCTTT	CASSSLWTANTEAFF	.	.	TRBJ1-1	TRBV28
TGTGCCAGCAGGAAGACAGGGGACAATGAGCAGTTCTTC	CASRKTGDNEQFF	once	TRBD1	TRBJ2-1	TRBV6-5
TGTGCCAGCAGTGAAATTCCCAGGGTTGGCGATCAGCCCCAGCATTTT	CASSEIPRVGDQPQHF	.	.	TRBJ1-5	TRBV6-1
TGTGCCAGCAGTCACGACGCCTGGCAGGGGGGTACTTCCTACGAGCAGTACTTC	CASSHDAWQGGTSYEQYF	.	.	TRBJ2-7	TRBV7-9
TGTGCCAGCAGGGCCACGGAGGGCCGGGGAGCTTTCTTT	CASRATEGRGAFF	.	.	TRBJ1-1	TRBV7-9
TGTGCCAGCAGCCGAGCCAGCAATCAGCCCCAGCATTTT	CASSRASNQPQHF	.	.	TRBJ1-5	TRBV9
TGTGCCTGGAGTACAAGTTTTCGGCGGGACTTCTCCTACGAGCAGTACTTC	CAWSTSFRRDFSYEQYF	.	.	TRBJ2-7	TRBV30
TGTGCCAGCCTCTCCCGGGACAGGCTGTACGAGCAGTACTTC	CASLSRDRLYEQYF	.	TRBD1	TRBJ2-7	TRBV6-5
TGTGCCAGCAGCCAAGGCCCCACAGGGACACCTGGAAACACCATATATTTT	CASSQGPTGTPGNTIYF	.	.	TRBJ1-3	TRBV3-1/TRBV3-2
TGTGCCAGCAGCACCGCGGGCCCGGGGGACACTGAAGCTTTCTTT	CASSTAGPGDTEAFF	.	.	TRBJ1-1	TRBV11-2
TGTGCCAGCAGCTCCGGTCCGGGACAGGGTGAAGCTTTCTTT	CASSSGPGQGEAFF	.	TRBD1	TRBJ1-1	TRBV7-2
TGCGCCAGCAGCCCCCTAGCGGGAGGAGGGCAAACACGAAATACGCAGTATTTT	CASSPLAGGGQTRNTQYF	once	TRBD2	TRBJ2-3	TRBV4-1
TGCAGCGTTGTGGGAGGTGGGTCCGGTTTGGAAGAGCAGTACTTC	CSVVGGGSGLEEQYF	.	.	TRBJ2-7	TRBV29-1
TGTGCCAGCAGTTCTAAACAGGGAGAGGGCACCGGGGAGCTGTTTTTT	CASSSKQGEGTGELFF	.	.	TRBJ2-2	TRBV6-4